A selection of T cell receptor beta chains follows, all from one sample in a study of post-analysis software for immune sequencing data. TCRdb fed the PCR reads into MiXCR, producing one record per CDR3 protein. In the table there are about 820,000 distinct CDR3 sequences, roughly 58% of which are singletons. Source material: blood. The receptor set was obtained from a girl aged 5 to 17 with multiple sclerosis. CDR3s include the opening cysteine and the closing phenylalanine or tryptophan. The D gene is left open where the match is weak. Rows give clone size only sometimes, using once, few, many, or a class for an expanded clone.

few | TRBJ2-7 | TRBV11-2 | . | TGTGCCAGCAGCTTCAGCCTTTTCCCTTCGGGCAGCGAGCAGTACTTC | CASSFSLFPSGSEQYF
. | TRBJ2-3 | TRBV6-4 | TRBD1 | TGTGCCAGCAGTGAATCGGCGACAGGGTCAACGCAGTATTTT | CASSESATGSTQYF
. | TRBJ2-7 | TRBV12-3/TRBV12-4 | . | TGTGCCAGCAGTTTAGCGGGTCTTTCAGGGGTCGAGCAGTACTTC | CASSLAGLSGVEQYF
once | TRBJ2-7 | TRBV29-1 | . | TGCAGCGTACGCCTCGTACTGCTCCACGAGCAGTACTTC | CSVRLVLLHEQYF
. | TRBJ2-6 | TRBV7-9 | . | TGTGCCAGCCGCCCGTGGCCGCGCTCTGGGGCCAACGTCCTGACTTTC | CASRPWPRSGANVLTF
. | TRBJ2-3 | TRBV5-1 | . | TGCGCCAGCAGCTTTCGGGACGTAGGGCCGGATACGCAGTATTTT | CASSFRDVGPDTQYF
few | TRBJ2-7 | TRBV7-2 | TRBD2 | TGTGCCAGCAGCCTAGAGTTAGCGGGGGGTACTTCCTACGAGCAGTACTTC | CASSLELAGGTSYEQYF
many | TRBJ2-1 | TRBV29-1 | TRBD1 | TGCAGCGTTCGGGACAGGGGGCGCATGTCGGGCAATGAGCAGTTCTTC | CSVRDRGRMSGNEQFF
once | TRBJ2-7 | TRBV20-1 | TRBD2 | TGCAGTGCTAGAGCGGGAGGGTCGAGCGAGCAGTACTTC | CSARAGGSSEQYF
. | TRBJ1-5 | TRBV5-6 | TRBD1 | TGTGCCAGCAGCTCGTTCCACCCGACAGGGGCCACAGGGTTAAGAAGCAATCAGCCCCAGCATTTT | CASSSFHPTGATGLRSNQPQHF
. | TRBJ1-6 | TRBV30 | . | TGTGCCTGGAGTGTAAACGACGGAGGATACAGGAGGAATTCACCCCTCCACTTT | CAWSVNDGGYRRNSPLHF
. | TRBJ2-3 | TRBV29-1 | TRBD1 | TGCAGCGTTGAAGGGGACAGGGCCCCAGATACGCAGTATTTT | CSVEGDRAPDTQYF
. | TRBJ2-7 | TRBV25-1 | . | TGCGCCAGCAGTGACCCGGGGAGCTCCTACGAGCAGTACTTC | CASSDPGSSYEQYF
. | TRBJ2-1 | TRBV24-1 | TRBD2 | TGTGCCACCAGTGATTCGACAGGACCGGGACTAGTCCGGCTCGATGAGCAGTTCTTC | CATSDSTGPGLVRLDEQFF
. | TRBJ2-7 | TRBV3-1 | . | TGTGCCAGCAGCCAAGACGGAAGCGTTTTCTACGAGCAGTACTTC | CASSQDGSVFYEQYF
. | TRBJ2-5 | TRBV5-1 | . | TGCGCCAGCAGCTTTAGTCAGGTCCAAGAGACCCAGTACTTC | CASSFSQVQETQYF
. | TRBJ2-1 | TRBV20-1 | . | TGCAGTTCGGAGAATGGCCCTCTCAATGAGCAGTTCTTC | CSSENGPLNEQFF
few | TRBJ2-7 | TRBV6-5 | TRBD2 | TGTGCCAGCAGTTACTCGAAGAATGGCGGGGGCTCCTACGAGCAGTACTTC | CASSYSKNGGGSYEQYF
. | TRBJ2-5 | TRBV29-1 | TRBD2 | TGCAGCGTTTTCTGGGGGGGGTACCAAGAGACCCAGTACTTC | CSVFWGGYQETQYF
. | TRBJ1-2 | TRBV7-3 | . | TGTGCCAGCAGCCTTCAGGGACTTTATGGCTACACCTTC | CASSLQGLYGYTF
. | TRBJ2-1 | TRBV29-1 | . | TGCAGCGTTTTCTCAATGGACGGTAGACCCTACAATGAGCAGTTCTTC | CSVFSMDGRPYNEQFF
. | TRBJ1-2 | TRBV5-5 | . | TGTGCCAGCAGCTTGGGGACAGTCTTCAACGTTGGCTACACCTTC | CASSLGTVFNVGYTF
. | TRBJ2-3 | TRBV12-3/TRBV12-4 | . | TGTGCCAGCAGTTTCTCTTTTGGACTGGAACCCATTTCCACAGATACGCAGTATTTT | CASSFSFGLEPISTDTQYF
few | TRBJ2-1 | TRBV15 | . | TGTGCCACCAGCAGAATACAACGGTCCCTCAATGAGCAGTTCTTC | CATSRIQRSLNEQFF
few | TRBJ2-3 | TRBV29-1 | TRBD2 | TGCAGCGTTGACGGGCGGGGGGCTGCCACAGATACGCAGTATTTT | CSVDGRGAATDTQYF
. | TRBJ2-1 | TRBV9 | TRBD2 | TGTGCCAGCAGCGTAGGGGCTAGCGGGGGGAGTAATGAGCAGTTCTTC | CASSVGASGGSNEQFF
. | TRBJ1-5 | TRBV12-3/TRBV12-4 | . | TGTGCCAGCAGTTCCATCAAGGACAGTTATCAGCCCCAGCATTTT | CASSSIKDSYQPQHF
. | TRBJ2-3 | TRBV5-1 | . | TGCGCCAGCAGCTTGCCTCGGCAGTTGGGGACAGATACGCAGTATTTT | CASSLPRQLGTDTQYF
. | TRBJ2-1 | TRBV20-1 | TRBD2 | TGCAGTGCTACGGGGGGGACTAGCGGGAGCAATGAGCAGTTCTTC | CSATGGTSGSNEQFF
few | TRBJ2-3 | TRBV20-1 | . | TGCAGTGCTGGGGGTTTCGAGTGGTGGGAGACAGATACGCAGTATTTT | CSAGGFEWWETDTQYF
. | TRBJ2-1 | TRBV5-1 | TRBD2 | TGCGCCAGCAGCTTGGATCCTAGCGGGAGGGCCAGTAGTGAGCAGTTCTTC | CASSLDPSGRASSEQFF
few | TRBJ2-4 | TRBV27 | . | TGTGCCAGCAGTTTATCGGGCGTCCTACAGGGAGCCAAAAACATTCAGTACTTC | CASSLSGVLQGAKNIQYF
. | TRBJ1-4 | TRBV11-1 | TRBD1 | TGTGCCAGCAGCTTCGGACAGGGTGGGATCGATGAAAAACTGTTTTTT | CASSFGQGGIDEKLFF
. | TRBJ2-7 | TRBV7-6 | . | TGTGCCAGCAGCCTAGCCACCCCAGGGGTCCTCGGGGCCTACGAGCAGTACTTC | CASSLATPGVLGAYEQYF
few | TRBJ2-3 | TRBV11-2 | . | TGTGCCAGCAGCTTAGGCTTGCTAGGGCCCACAGATACGCAGTATTTT | CASSLGLLGPTDTQYF
. | TRBJ2-7 | TRBV27 | . | TGTGCCAGCAGTATCGCCAGGGGCTCCTACGAGCAGTACTTC | CASSIARGSYEQYF
. | TRBJ2-7 | TRBV5-1 | . | TGCGCCAGCAGCAAGTACTACGAGCAGTACTTC | CASSKYYEQYF
. | TRBJ1-1 | TRBV7-8 | TRBD1 | TGTGCCAGCAGCCCCCGGGACAGGGGGGACACTGAAGTTTTCTTT | CASSPRDRGDTEVFF
. | TRBJ2-2 | TRBV29-1 | . | TGCAGCGTTGGCGGCAGGGCCACGAACACCGGGGAGCTGTTTTTT | CSVGGRATNTGELFF
. | TRBJ2-5 | TRBV10-3 | TRBD2 | TGTGCCATCAGTCATCGACTAGCCGAGGAGACCCAGAACTTC | CAISHRLAEETQNF
. | TRBJ2-7 | TRBV27 | . | TGTGCCAGCAGTTCGTTTCCCGCCGACGAGCAGTACTTC | CASSSFPADEQYF
. | TRBJ2-3 | TRBV12-3/TRBV12-4 | TRBD1 | TGTGCCAGCAGTAAGCCTCAGGGGGTTGCTACAGATACGCAGTATTTT | CASSKPQGVATDTQYF
. | TRBJ2-5 | TRBV11-3 | . | TGTGCCAGCAGCTTAGATAACAGGCAAGAGACCCAGTACTTC | CASSLDNRQETQYF
once | TRBJ2-3 | TRBV20-1 | TRBD2 | TGCAGTGCTCCCCGGACTAGCGGGAACACAGATACGCAGTATTTT | CSAPRTSGNTDTQYF
. | TRBJ2-7 | TRBV28 | TRBD1 | TGTGCCAGCAGTTGGCCGGGACAGGACTACAATGAGCAGTACTTC | CASSWPGQDYNEQYF
. | TRBJ2-7 | TRBV6-5 | TRBD1 | TGTGCCATCGGGACAGGGAATAACGAGCAGTACTTC | CAIGTGNNEQYF
. | TRBJ1-1 | TRBV10-3 | . | TGTGCCATCAGTCCCTCCGGGACAATGGGGACTGAAGCTTTCTTT | CAISPSGTMGTEAFF
. | TRBJ2-3 | TRBV20-1 | . | TGCAGTGCTAGAGCGCGGAGGACTAGGCAGGGGTTAGATACGCAGTATTTT | CSARARRTRQGLDTQYF
. | TRBJ1-2 | TRBV12-3/TRBV12-4 | . | TGTGCCAGCAGTTGGTATGAGGGTGGCTACACCTTC | CASSWYEGGYTF